One and the same sample provided the 28 T cell receptor beta chains below, sequenced in a study of blood T cells in healthy people across ages. The use of a sample-barcoded 5' primer and a J-beta primer mix characterized a second PCR of 7 to 11 cycles. TCRdb independently ran MiXCR on the 5' RACE reads; one entry per CDR3 protein. This sample has hundreds of thousands of distinct CDR3 sequences, with around 20% found just once. Sequencing used blood. These receptor sequences come from a man aged 65 to 85 in good health.

Note on this clonotype: At one boundary the junction diverges from the germline segment, which might be a read error. The CDR3 region is CASSFSAGPVNEQFF. CDR3 nucleotide sequence: TGTGCTAGCAGCTTTTCGGCGGGGCCCGTTAATGAGCAGTTCTTC. The V and J genes are TRBV7-7 and TRBJ2-1, with D possibly being TRBD2 (6 bases). The CDR3 sequence is 15 residues long. Germline values: CDR1 SSHAT, CDR2 FNYEAQ (reference sequence).

The CDR3 protein is CATSDRGVKNTEAFF. CDR3 coding DNA: TGTGCCACCAGTGATCGGGGGGTTAAGAACACTGAAGCTTTCTTT. This chain uses TRBV24-1 with TRBJ1-1; D is perhaps TRBD1 (5 bases). The CDR3 sequence is 15 residues long. Germline lookup yields CDR1 KGHDR and CDR2 SFDVKD. V gave up 3 bases and J gave up 1 base, with 11 bases separating them.

V is TRBV29-1 and J is TRBJ1-4; the D is unclear. Between the trimmed V and J ends, which lost 6 bases and 0 bases, there was a span of 11 bases. This CDR3 comprises 14 residues. Germline loops: CDR1 SQVTM, CDR2 ANQGSEA. The DNA of the CDR3 is TGCAGCGTGGACGACGGTGCAACTAATGAAAAACTGTTTTTT. Its translation is CSVDDGATNEKLFF.

The J gene is TRBJ1-4, the V gene TRBV11-2; perhaps TRBD1 as D (5 bases). The V end was cut by 6 bases, the J end by 2 bases, with 13 bases between. Germline V gives CDR1 SGHAT, CDR2 FQNNGV. The CDR3 runs 15 residues. CDR3 nucleotide sequence: TGTGCCAGCAGTTTAAGTCGGGGGACTAATGAAAAACTGTTTTTT. Encoded protein: CASSLSRGTNEKLFF.

In its sample, this clonotype was seen many times. The chain uses TRBV7-3 and TRBJ2-1; 8 bases align to TRBD1. Germline V gives CDR1 SGHTA, CDR2 FQGTGA. Losses at the gene ends were 4 bases for V and 3 bases for J; bases not matched to a gene: 5. The length of the CDR3 is 15 residues. CDR3 sequence: CASSSGTGVYNEQFF. The CDR3 nucleotides are TGTGCCAGCAGCTCCGGGACAGGAGTCTACAATGAGCAGTTCTTC.

The chain has TRBV29-1 and TRBJ1-1, with D unresolved. Germline-derived CDR1 and CDR2 are SQVTM and ANQGSEA. V was cut by 6 bases and J by 7 bases, with 9 bases left in between. The CDR3 sequence is 10 residues long. This CDR3 is CSVSKDEAFF. The CDR3 DNA is TGCAGCGTGTCAAAAGATGAAGCTTTCTTT.

The chain is built from TRBV6-5 and TRBJ1-3; TRBD1 is a possible D gene (5 bases). The ends were cut back, 6 bases at V and 2 bases at J, with 11 bases in the middle. The CDR3 extends over 14 amino acids. In germline, CDR1 is MNHEY, CDR2 SVGAGI. The CDR3 is CASSPGRAGNTIYF. CDR3 DNA: TGTGCCAGCAGCCCGGGCAGGGCTGGAAACACCATATATTTT.

In its sample, this clonotype was seen a few times. V is TRBV7-2 and J is TRBJ2-5; D might be TRBD1 (5 bases). The tail of the sequence fits TRBJ2-7 better, so the J call may be wrong. This CDR3 has 16 amino acids. The germline V gene encodes CDR1 SGHTA and CDR2 FQGNSA. CDR3 nucleotide sequence: TGTGCCAGCAGCTTGCTATGGGGCCCCAACTCCTACGAGCAGTACTTC. This translates into CASSLLWGPNSYEQYF.

The chain has TRBV7-9 and TRBJ2-4; D possibly corresponds to TRBD1 (5 bases). There are 12 residues in the CDR3. Germline lookup yields CDR1 SEHNR and CDR2 FQNEAQ (reference sequence). The V gene lost 1 base and the J gene lost 15 bases, with 13 bases spanning the gap. CDR3 residues: CASSLDVTVRYF. In nucleotides, the CDR3 is TGTGCCAGCAGCTTAGATGTGACAGTGCGGTACTTC.

Only a few counts were recorded for this clonotype. The J gene is TRBJ1-2, the V gene TRBV12-3 or TRBV12-4; D is unclear. This CDR3 contains 15 residues. V was cut by 2 bases and J by 8 bases, with 18 bases left in between. The CDR3 nucleotides are TGTGCCAGCAGTTTATCACAGACCCGCCTTCTGGGCTACACCTTC. Protein sequence: CASSLSQTRLLGYTF.

This clonotype has just a few counts. The J gene is TRBJ2-4, the V gene TRBV27; D might be TRBD1 (7 bases). CDR1 is MNHEY and CDR2 is SMNVEV in the germline V gene (reference sequence). Trimming pared 3 bases from V and 7 bases from J, leaving 13 bases between. The CDR3 consists of 14 residues. The CDR3 protein is CASSLAGGWNIQYF. In DNA form, the CDR3 reads TGTGCCAGCAGTTTGGCAGGGGGGTGGAACATTCAGTACTTC.

The J gene is TRBJ2-3, the V gene TRBV6-2 or TRBV6-3; TRBD2 matches at 8 bases. The CDR3 sequence is 18 residues long. Trimming removed 6 bases from V and 6 bases from J; junction bases left unmatched: 20. CDR1 and CDR2 from the germline V gene are MNHEY and SVGEGT. The CDR3 DNA sequence: TGTGCCAGCAGCCCAGAAAGCGGGAGAGTCAAAGAGAGGGATACGCAGTATTTT. Translated, it gives CASSPESGRVKERDTQYF.

This clonotype has just a few counts. The chain has TRBV3-1 and TRBJ1-4; D ambiguous. V was shortened by 3 bases and J by 4 bases, with 0 bases between the two germline ends. Germline V lookup: CDR1 LGHDT, CDR2 YNNKEL (reference sequence). The CDR3 loop spans 11 amino acids. The CDR3 loop is CASSHNEKLFF. DNA of the CDR3: TGTGCCAGCAGCCATAATGAAAAACTGTTTTTT.

In this sample, this clonotype turned up a few times. V is TRBV4-3 and J is TRBJ2-2; TRBD2 aligns across 11 bases. This CDR3 has 16 amino acids. Germline V gene sequence: CDR1 LGHNA, CDR2 YSLEER. After removal of 0 bases from V and 4 bases from J, the junction contained 1 base not matched to a gene. In DNA, the CDR3 is TGCGCCAGCAGCCAAGAAGGGACTAGCGGCACCGGGGAGCTGTTTTTT. It encodes CASSQEGTSGTGELFF.

This clonotype has just a few counts. This chain uses TRBV20-1 with TRBJ2-3; 9 bases are a match to TRBD2. V lost 5 bases and J lost 2; bases outside the gene matches: 5. In germline, CDR1 is DFQATT, CDR2 SNEGSKA (reference sequence). The CDR3 totals 14 residues. This CDR3 reads CSAPTSGITDTQYF. In DNA, the CDR3 is TGCAGTGCTCCGACTAGCGGAATCACAGATACGCAGTATTTT.

The chain joins TRBV9 to TRBJ2-1; the match to TRBD1 covers 11 bases. Losses at the gene ends were 3 bases for V and 3 bases for J; bases not matched to a gene: 2. Per germline, CDR1 SGDLS and CDR2 YYNGEE. CDR3 length equals 15 residues. CDR3 sequence reads: CASSGGQGDYNEQFF. DNA for the CDR3: TGTGCCAGCAGCGGGGGACAGGGGGACTACAATGAGCAGTTCTTC.

The V gene is TRBV18, the J gene TRBJ1-1; D call uncertain. The germline gives CDR1 KGHSH, CDR2 LQKENI. V gave up 2 bases and J gave up 1 base, with 8 bases separating them. This CDR3 is built from 14 residues. The chain's CDR3 is CASSPKGTNTEAFF. The CDR3 coding sequence is TGTGCCAGCTCACCAAAGGGCACGAACACTGAAGCTTTCTTT. The entire variable domain, with the rest obtained from reference TRBV18 and TRBJ1-1, is as follows: NAGVMQNPRHLVRRRGQEARLRCSPMKGHSHVYWYRQLPEEGLKFMVYLQKENIIDESGMPKERFSAEFPKEGPSILRIQQVVRGDSAAYFCASSPKGTNTEAFFGQGTRLTVV.

The chain recombines TRBV3-1 with TRBJ2-7; no definite D call. Deletions cut 1 base from V and 4 bases from J, with 5 bases between. The CDR3 is made up of 12 amino acids. Germline lookup yields CDR1 LGHDT and CDR2 YNNKEL (reference sequence). CDR3 sequence reads: CASSQVHYEQYF. CDR3 sequence (DNA): TGTGCCAGCAGCCAAGTCCATTACGAGCAGTACTTC.

The CDR3 sequence: CASTTGLAGEQFF. For the CDR3, the DNA is TGTGCCAGCACCACCGGACTAGCGGGGGAGCAGTTCTTC. The chain combines TRBV27 with TRBJ2-1; 12 nucleotides agree with TRBD2. Trimming at V came to 7 bases and at J to 10 bases, leaving 5 bases not matched to a gene. The CDR3 is 13 amino acids. Germline CDR1 MNHEY, CDR2 SMNVEV (reference sequence).

This clonotype was found many times. The chain recombines TRBV7-2 with TRBJ1-2; D not resolved. The germline CDR1 and CDR2 sequences are SGHTA and FQGNSA. Between the trimmed V and J ends, which lost 5 bases and 8 bases, there was a span of 15 bases. The CDR3 is 13 amino acids. The CDR3 DNA reads TGTGCCAGCAGCGATTCCCCCCAGGAGGGCTACACCTTC. The encoded protein is CASSDSPQEGYTF.

The chain carries TRBV7-9 and TRBJ2-5; weak D call: TRBD1 (6 bases). The V gene's germline CDR1 is SEHNR and CDR2 FQNEAQ (reference sequence). Trimming shortened V by 3 bases and J by 0 bases, and 8 bases separated the two germline ends. The CDR3 has 14 residues. The CDR3 is CASSFRQDQETQYF. CDR3 sequence (DNA): TGTGCCAGCAGCTTTCGACAGGACCAAGAGACCCAGTACTTC.

Many counts were recorded for this clonotype. The chain is built from TRBV11-2 and TRBJ2-6; 8 bases line up with TRBD1. The V and J ends lost 4 bases and 2 bases, in that order; junction bases with no gene match: 1. CDR1 is SGHAT and CDR2 is FQNNGV in the germline V gene. The CDR3 runs 15 residues. The CDR3 spells CASSSQGAGANVLTF. CDR3 coding DNA: TGTGCCAGCAGCTCACAGGGGGCTGGGGCCAACGTCCTGACTTTC.

This clonotype was recorded a few times. The V call is TRBV2, the J call TRBJ1-3, with unresolved D. Germline V lookup: CDR1 SNHLY, CDR2 FYNNEI. The CDR3 totals 13 residues. Trimming took 2 bases from V and 4 from J, leaving 6 bases between them. This CDR3 is CASSEWEGNTIYF. The CDR3, as DNA: TGTGCCAGCAGTGAATGGGAGGGAAACACCATATATTTT.

This clonotype has a handful of counts. This may arise from a read error, as a much more abundant clone is one base away. This chain uses TRBV9 with TRBJ2-7, with D possibly matching TRBD1 (6 bases). The CDR3 is 13 amino acids. CDR1 is SGDLS and CDR2 is YYNGEE in the germline V gene. In DNA, the CDR3 is TGTGCCAGCTCGGCAGGGGAGATGAACGAGCAGTGCTTC. Protein: CASSAGEMNEQCF. Full variable domain (rest looked up from reference TRBV9 and TRBJ2-7): DSGVTQTPKHLITATGQRVTLRCSPRSGDLSVYWYQQSLDQGLQFLIQYYNGEERAKGNILERFSAQQFPDLHSELNLSSLELGDSALYFCASSAGEMNEQCFGPGTRLTVT.

The sample holds a few counts of this clonotype. The rearrangement links TRBV7-9 to TRBJ2-3, with 11 bases lining up with TRBD2. Germline V gene sequence: CDR1 SEHNR, CDR2 FQNEAQ (reference sequence). Germline trimming cut 5 bases from V and 3 bases from J; bases unmatched to any gene: 10. CDR3 length equals 17 residues. CDR3 coding DNA: TGTGCCAGCAGCCCCTCCACTAGCGGGAGTAGGACAGATACGCAGTATTTT. Translated: CASSPSTSGSRTDTQYF.

This clonotype has only a few counts. This chain joins TRBV4-1 and TRBJ2-7, with 7 bases fitting TRBD1. The CDR3 runs to 13 residues. CDR1 is MGHRA and CDR2 is YSYEKL in the germline V gene. With V trimmed by 5 bases and J by 3 bases, 4 bases remained unmatched. The CDR3 DNA is TGCGCCAGCAGCTGGGGACAGAACTACGAGCAGTACTTC. Translated, it gives CASSWGQNYEQYF.

This clonotype occurred a few times. The V call is TRBV10-1, the J call TRBJ2-7; D unresolved. V lost 2 bases and J lost 0, with 8 bases in between. Germline V gives CDR1 WNHNN, CDR2 SYGVQD (reference sequence). The CDR3 runs 14 residues. CDR3 sequence: CASSEGTRSYEQYF. CDR3 coding DNA: TGCGCCAGCAGTGAGGGAACCCGCTCCTACGAGCAGTACTTC.

The sample holds a few counts of this clonotype. As DNA, the CDR3 is TGTGCCAGCAGCCCTGGTAGCGGAAGCACAGATACGCAGTATTTT. Protein sequence: CASSPGSGSTDTQYF. The chain links TRBV5-8 to TRBJ2-3, with D possibly being TRBD2 (6 bases). Deletions cut 4 bases from V and 0 bases from J, with 12 bases between. The germline gives CDR1 SGHTS, CDR2 YDEGEE. The CDR3 is 15 amino acids.